This T cell receptor beta chain came from a study of blood T cell repertoires in COVID-19. Overall study context: The origin of the acute and convalescent COVID-19 samples was the United States, Italy and Spain. PBMCs, B-cell-depleted T cells, or T cells were the source of the cDNA or gDNA that made up the material.

The CDR3 is 15 amino acids. Per germline, CDR1 SGHNT and CDR2 YYREEE (reference sequence). The V gene end was trimmed by 4 bases and the J gene end by 1 base; junction bases not matched to a gene: 7. Generated by immunoSEQ multiplex PCR, the TCRdb table keeps only in-frame clones and is missing some. The table has approximately 140,000 clones, roughly 90% seen once. V usage is TRBV5-4 and J usage is TRBJ1-1; 7 bases are shared with TRBD1. This sequence was found in a man between 65 and 85 years old with active COVID-19. Sequencing was done on a sample of peripheral blood. The CDR3 DNA reads as TGTGCCAGCAGCCGGGTCCAGGGGGGGAACACTGAAGCTTTCTTT. Its translation is CASSRVQGGNTEAFF.